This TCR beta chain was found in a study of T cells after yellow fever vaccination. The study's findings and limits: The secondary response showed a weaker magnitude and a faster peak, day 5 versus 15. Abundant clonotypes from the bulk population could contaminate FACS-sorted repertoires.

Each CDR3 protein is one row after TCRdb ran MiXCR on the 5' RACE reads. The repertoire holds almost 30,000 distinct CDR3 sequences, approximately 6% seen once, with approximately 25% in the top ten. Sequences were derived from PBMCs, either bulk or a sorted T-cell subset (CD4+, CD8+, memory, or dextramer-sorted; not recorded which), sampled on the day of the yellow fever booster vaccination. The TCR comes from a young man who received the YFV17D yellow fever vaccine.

The CDR3, as DNA: TGCGCCAGCAGCTTGGGGGGGACTAGCGGAAGCCAAGAGACCCAGTACTTC. Translation gives CASSLGGTSGSQETQYF. This chain uses TRBV5-1 with TRBJ2-5; 11 nucleotides agree with TRBD2. The CDR3 runs 17 residues. The germline CDR1 and CDR2 sequences are SGHRS and YFSETQ. Trimming removed 0 bases from V and 1 base from J; junction bases left unmatched: 5.